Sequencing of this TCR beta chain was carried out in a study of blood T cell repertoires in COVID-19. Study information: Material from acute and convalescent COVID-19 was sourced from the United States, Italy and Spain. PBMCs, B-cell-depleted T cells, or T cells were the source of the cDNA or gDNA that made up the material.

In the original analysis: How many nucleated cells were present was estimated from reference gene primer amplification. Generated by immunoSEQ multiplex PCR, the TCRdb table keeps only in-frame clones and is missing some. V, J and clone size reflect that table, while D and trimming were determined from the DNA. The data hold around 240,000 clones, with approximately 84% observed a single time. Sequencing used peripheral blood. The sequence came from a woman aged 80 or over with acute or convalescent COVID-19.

CDR3 in amino acids: CASSLSPGQGEQYF. As DNA, the CDR3 is TGTGCCAGCAGCTTATCCCCTGGGCAGGGCGAGCAGTACTTC. The chain recombines TRBV7-2 with TRBJ2-7, with a weak D call TRBD1 (5 bases). Germline V lookup: CDR1 SGHTA, CDR2 FQGNSA. The V end was cut by 2 bases, the J end by 6 bases, with 14 bases between. CDR3 length: 14 residues.